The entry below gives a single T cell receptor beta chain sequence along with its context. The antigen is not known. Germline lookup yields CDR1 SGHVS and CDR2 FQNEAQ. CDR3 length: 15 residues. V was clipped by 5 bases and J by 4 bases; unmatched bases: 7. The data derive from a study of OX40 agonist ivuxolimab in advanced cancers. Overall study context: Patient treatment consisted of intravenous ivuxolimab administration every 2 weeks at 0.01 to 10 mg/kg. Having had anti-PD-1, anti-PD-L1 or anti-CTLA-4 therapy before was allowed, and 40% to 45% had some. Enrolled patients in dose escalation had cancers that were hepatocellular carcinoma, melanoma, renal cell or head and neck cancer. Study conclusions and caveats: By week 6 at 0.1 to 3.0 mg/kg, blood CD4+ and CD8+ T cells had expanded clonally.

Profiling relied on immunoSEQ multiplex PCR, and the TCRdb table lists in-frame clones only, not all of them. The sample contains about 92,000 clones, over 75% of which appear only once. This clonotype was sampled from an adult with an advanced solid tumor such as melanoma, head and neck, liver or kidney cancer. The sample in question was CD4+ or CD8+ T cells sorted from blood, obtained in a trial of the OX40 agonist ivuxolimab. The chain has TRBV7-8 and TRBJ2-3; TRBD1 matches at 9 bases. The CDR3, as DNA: TGTGCCAGCAGCGCCCGGGACAGGGTCGCAGATACGCAGTATTTT. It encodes CASSARDRVADTQYF.